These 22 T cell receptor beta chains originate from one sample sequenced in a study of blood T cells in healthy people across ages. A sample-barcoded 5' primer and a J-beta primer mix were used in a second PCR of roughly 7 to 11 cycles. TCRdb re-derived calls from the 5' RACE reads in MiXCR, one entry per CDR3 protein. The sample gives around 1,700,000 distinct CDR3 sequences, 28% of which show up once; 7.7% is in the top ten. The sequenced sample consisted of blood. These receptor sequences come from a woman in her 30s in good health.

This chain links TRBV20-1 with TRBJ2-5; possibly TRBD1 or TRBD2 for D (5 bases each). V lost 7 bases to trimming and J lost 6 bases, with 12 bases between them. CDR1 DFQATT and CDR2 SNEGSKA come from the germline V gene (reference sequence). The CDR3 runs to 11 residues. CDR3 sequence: CSVRGEKTQYF. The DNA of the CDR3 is TGCAGTGTGAGGGGCGAGAAGACCCAGTACTTC.

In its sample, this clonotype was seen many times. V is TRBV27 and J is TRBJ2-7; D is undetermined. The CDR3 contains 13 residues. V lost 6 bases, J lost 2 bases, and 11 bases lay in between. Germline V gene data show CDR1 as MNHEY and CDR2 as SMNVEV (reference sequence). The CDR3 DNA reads TGTGCCAGCAGGGCCAGTTCGACCTACGAGCAGTACTTC. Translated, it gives CASRASSTYEQYF.

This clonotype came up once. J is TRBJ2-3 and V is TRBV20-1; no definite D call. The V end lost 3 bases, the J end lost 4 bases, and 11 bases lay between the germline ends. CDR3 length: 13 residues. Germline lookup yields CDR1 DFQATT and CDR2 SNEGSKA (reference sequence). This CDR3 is CSARDADADTQYF. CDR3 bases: TGCAGTGCTAGGGACGCAGACGCAGATACGCAGTATTTT.

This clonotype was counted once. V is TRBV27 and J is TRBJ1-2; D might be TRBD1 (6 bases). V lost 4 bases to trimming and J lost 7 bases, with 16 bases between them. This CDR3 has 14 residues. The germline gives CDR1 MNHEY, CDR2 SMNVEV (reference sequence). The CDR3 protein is CASSSRTASLGYTF. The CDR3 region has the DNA TGTGCCAGCAGTTCAAGGACAGCCTCCCTTGGCTACACCTTC.

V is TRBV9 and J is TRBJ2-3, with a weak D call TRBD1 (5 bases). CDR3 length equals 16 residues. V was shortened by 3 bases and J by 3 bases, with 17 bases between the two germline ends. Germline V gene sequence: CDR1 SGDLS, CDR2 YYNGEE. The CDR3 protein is CASSGEAGQGTDTQYF. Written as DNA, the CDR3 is TGTGCCAGCAGCGGAGAAGCAGGCCAGGGAACAGATACGCAGTATTTT.

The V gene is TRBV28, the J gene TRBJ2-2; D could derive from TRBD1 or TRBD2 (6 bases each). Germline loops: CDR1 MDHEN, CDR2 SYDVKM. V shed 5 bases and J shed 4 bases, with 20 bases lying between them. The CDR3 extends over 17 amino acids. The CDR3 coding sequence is TGTGCCAGCAGTAACCCGGGGGACAACTACCCCACCGGGGAGCTGTTTTTT. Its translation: CASSNPGDNYPTGELFF.

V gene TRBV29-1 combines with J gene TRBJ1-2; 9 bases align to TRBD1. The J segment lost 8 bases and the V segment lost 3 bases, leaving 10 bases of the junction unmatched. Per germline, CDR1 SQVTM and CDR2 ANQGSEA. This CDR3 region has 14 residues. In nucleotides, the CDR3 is TGCAGCGTTGATGGACAGGGGCAACGATGGGGCTACACCTTC. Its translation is CSVDGQGQRWGYTF.

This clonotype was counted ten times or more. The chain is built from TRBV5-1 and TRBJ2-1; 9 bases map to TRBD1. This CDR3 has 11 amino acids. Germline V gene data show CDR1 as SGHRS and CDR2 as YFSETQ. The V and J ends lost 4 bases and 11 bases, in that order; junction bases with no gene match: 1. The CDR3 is CASSGTGKQFF. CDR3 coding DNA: TGCGCCAGCAGCGGGACAGGGAAGCAGTTCTTC.

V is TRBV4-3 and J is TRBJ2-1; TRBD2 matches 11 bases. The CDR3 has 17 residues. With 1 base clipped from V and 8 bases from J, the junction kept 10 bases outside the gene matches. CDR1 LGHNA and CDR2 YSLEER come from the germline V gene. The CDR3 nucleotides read TGCGCCAGCAGCCAAGTCACCACTAGCGGGAGTACCGATGAGCAGTTCTTC. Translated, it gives CASSQVTTSGSTDEQFF.

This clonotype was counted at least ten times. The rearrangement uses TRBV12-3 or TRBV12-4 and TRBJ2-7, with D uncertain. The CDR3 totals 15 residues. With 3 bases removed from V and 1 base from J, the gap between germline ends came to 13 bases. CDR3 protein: CASSFGLGASYEQYF. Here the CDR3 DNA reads TGTGCCAGCAGTTTTGGGCTGGGCGCTTCCTACGAGCAGTACTTC.

The CDR3 nucleotides are TGCAGTGCTAGGGTGAGCGGGGGCCAACATTCCTACAATGAGCAGTTCTTC. Its translation is CSARVSGGQHSYNEQFF. The J gene is TRBJ2-1, the V gene TRBV20-1, with TRBD2 matching over 8 bases. J was trimmed by 1 base and V by 3 bases; bases with no gene match: 11. Germline assignment: CDR1 DFQATT and CDR2 SNEGSKA (reference sequence). This CDR3 comprises 17 residues.

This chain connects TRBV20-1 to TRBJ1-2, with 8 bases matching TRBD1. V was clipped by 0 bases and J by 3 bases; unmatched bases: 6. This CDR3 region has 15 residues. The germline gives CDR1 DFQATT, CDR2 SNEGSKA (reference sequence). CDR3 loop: CSARDPLTGDYGYTF. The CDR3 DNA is TGCAGTGCTAGAGATCCCCTGACAGGGGACTATGGCTACACCTTC.

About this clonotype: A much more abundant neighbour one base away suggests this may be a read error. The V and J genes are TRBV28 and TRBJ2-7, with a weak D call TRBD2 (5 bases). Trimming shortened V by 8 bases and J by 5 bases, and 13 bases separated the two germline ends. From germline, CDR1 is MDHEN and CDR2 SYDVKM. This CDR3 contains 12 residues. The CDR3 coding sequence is TGTGCCAGCGGTCTGCTGACTAACGAGCAGTACTTC. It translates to CASGLLTNEQYF.

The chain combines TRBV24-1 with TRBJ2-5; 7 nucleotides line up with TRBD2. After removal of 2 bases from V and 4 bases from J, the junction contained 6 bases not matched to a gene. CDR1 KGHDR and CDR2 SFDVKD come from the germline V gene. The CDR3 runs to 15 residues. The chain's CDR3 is CATSDSSTSIETQYF. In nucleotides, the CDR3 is TGTGCCACCAGTGATTCGTCGACTAGCATAGAGACCCAGTACTTC.

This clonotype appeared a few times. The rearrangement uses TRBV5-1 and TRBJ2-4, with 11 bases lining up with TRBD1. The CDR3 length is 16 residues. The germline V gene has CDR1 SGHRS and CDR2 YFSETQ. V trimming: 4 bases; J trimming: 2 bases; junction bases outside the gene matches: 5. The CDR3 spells CASSRTGGSPKNIQYF. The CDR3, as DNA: TGCGCCAGCAGCAGGACAGGGGGCTCTCCCAAAAACATTCAGTACTTC.

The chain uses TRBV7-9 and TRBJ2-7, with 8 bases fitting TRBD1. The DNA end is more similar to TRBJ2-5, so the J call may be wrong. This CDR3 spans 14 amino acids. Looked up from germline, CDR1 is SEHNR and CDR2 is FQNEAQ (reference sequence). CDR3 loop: CASSVRTGMETQYF. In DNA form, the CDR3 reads TGTGCCAGCAGCGTGAGGACAGGGATGGAGACCCAGTACTTC.

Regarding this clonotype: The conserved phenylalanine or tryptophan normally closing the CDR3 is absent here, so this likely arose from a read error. The CDR3 here is CASSPRQGDYGYTC. The CDR3 coding sequence is TGTGCCAGCAGTCCCCGACAGGGGGATTATGGCTACACCTGC. The J gene is TRBJ1-2, the V gene TRBV6-6; 9 bases agree with TRBD1. CDR3 length equals 14 residues. V was pared by 5 bases and J by 5 bases, with 6 bases of the junction left unmatched. Germline loops: CDR1 MNHNY, CDR2 SVGAGI (reference sequence).

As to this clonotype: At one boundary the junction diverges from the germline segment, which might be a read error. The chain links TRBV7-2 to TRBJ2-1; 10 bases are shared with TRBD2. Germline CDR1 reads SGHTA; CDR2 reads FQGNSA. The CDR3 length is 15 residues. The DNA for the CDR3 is TGTGCCAGCAGCCCCAGGCTAGCGGGGGCCAATGAGCGGTTCTTC. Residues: CASSPRLAGANERFF.

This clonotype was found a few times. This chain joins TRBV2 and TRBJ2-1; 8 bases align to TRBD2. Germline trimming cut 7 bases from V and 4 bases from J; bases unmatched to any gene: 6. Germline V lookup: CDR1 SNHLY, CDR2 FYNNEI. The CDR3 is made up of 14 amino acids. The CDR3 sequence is CASTAGGRYNEQFF. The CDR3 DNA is TGTGCCAGCACTGCGGGGGGTCGATACAATGAGCAGTTCTTC. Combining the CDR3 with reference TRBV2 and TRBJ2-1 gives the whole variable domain EPEVTQTPSHQVTQMGQEVILRCVPISNHLYFYWYRQILGQKVEFLVSFYNNEISEKSEIFDDQFSVERPDGSNFTLKIRSTKLEDSAMYFCASTAGGRYNEQFFGPGTRLTVL.

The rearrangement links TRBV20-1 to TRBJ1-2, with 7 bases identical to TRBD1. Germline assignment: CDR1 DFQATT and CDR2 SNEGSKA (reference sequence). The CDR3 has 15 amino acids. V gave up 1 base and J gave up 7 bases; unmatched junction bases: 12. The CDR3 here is CSARGDRFSGVGYTF. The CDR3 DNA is TGCAGTGCTAGAGGGGACAGATTCTCCGGGGTTGGCTACACCTTC.

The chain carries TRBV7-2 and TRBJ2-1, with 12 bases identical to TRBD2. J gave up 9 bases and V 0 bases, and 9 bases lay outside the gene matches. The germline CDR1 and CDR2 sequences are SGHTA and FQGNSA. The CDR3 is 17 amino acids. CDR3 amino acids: CASSLALGLAGKGEQFF. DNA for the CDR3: TGTGCCAGCAGCTTAGCGCTAGGACTAGCGGGAAAGGGTGAGCAGTTCTTC.

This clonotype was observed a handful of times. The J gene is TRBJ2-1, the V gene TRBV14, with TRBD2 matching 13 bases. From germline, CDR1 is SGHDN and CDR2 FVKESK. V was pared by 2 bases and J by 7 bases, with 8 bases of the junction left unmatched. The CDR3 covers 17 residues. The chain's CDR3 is CASSQSGLAGSSNEQFF. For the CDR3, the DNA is TGTGCCAGCAGCCAATCGGGACTAGCGGGGTCTAGTAATGAGCAGTTCTTC.